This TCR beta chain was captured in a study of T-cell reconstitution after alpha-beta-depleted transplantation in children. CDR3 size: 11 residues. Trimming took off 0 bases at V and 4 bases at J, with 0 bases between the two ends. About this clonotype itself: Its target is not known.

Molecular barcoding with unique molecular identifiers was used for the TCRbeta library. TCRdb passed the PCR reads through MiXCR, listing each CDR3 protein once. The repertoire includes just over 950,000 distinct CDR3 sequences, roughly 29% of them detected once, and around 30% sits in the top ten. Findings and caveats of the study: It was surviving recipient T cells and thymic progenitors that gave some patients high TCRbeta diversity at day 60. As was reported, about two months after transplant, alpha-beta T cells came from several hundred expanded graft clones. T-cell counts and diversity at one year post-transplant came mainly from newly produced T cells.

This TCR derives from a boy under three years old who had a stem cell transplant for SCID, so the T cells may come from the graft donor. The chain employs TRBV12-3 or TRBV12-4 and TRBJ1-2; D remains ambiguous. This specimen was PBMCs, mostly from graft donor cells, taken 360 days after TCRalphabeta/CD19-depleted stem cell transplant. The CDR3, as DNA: TGTGCCAGCAGTTTAGCCTATGGCTACACCTTC. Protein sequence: CASSLAYGYTF.